This record looks at one T cell receptor (beta chain) sequence and its context. This sample is part of a study of blood T cell repertoires in COVID-19. Measured with immunoSEQ multiplex PCR; TCRdb has only the in-frame clones, and not every one. The sample records around 250,000 clones, roughly 80% being singletons. The CDR3 has 15 amino acids. Germline CDR1 SGDLS, CDR2 YYNGEE. The V segment lost 7 bases and the J segment 1 base; nucleotides outside the gene matches: 10. Sample: peripheral blood. The TCR comes from a woman under 30 with acute or convalescent COVID-19. The chain joins TRBV9 to TRBJ1-1; TRBD1 aligns across 7 bases. The CDR3 DNA reads as TGTGCCAGCTCCCACATGACAGGGTCGAACACTGAAGCTTTCTTT. Translating gives CASSHMTGSNTEAFF.